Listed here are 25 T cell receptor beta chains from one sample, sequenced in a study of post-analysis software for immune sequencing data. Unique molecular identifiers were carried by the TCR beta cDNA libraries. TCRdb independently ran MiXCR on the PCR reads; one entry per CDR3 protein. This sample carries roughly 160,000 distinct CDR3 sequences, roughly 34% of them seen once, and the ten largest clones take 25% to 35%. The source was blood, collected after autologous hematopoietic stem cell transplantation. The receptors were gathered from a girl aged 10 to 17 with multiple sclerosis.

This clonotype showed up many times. This chain's CDR3 is CASSLAGSYEQYF. The CDR3 nucleotides read TGTGCCAGCAGCTTAGCAGGGTCCTACGAGCAGTACTTC. This rearrangement joins TRBV7-2 to TRBJ2-7, with no clear D. V lost 0 bases and J 1 base, leaving 4 bases between the germline ends. The length of the CDR3 is 13 residues. CDR1 and CDR2 from the germline V gene are SGHTA and FQGNSA.

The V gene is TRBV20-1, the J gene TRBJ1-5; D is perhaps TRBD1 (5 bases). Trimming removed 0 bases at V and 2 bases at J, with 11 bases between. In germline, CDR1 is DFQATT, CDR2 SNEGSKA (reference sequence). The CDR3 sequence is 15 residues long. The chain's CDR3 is CSARDFRDGNQPQHF. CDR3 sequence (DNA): TGCAGTGCTAGAGATTTTCGGGACGGCAATCAGCCCCAGCATTTT.

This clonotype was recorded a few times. The CDR3 sequence: CASTGQFYGYTF. The DNA for the CDR3 is TGTGCCTCCACGGGACAGTTTTATGGCTACACCTTC. The chain joins TRBV28 to TRBJ1-2; 7 bases agree with TRBD1. With 11 bases clipped from V and 5 bases from J, the junction kept 8 bases outside the gene matches. Germline CDR1 is MDHEN and CDR2 is SYDVKM. The CDR3 spans 12 residues.

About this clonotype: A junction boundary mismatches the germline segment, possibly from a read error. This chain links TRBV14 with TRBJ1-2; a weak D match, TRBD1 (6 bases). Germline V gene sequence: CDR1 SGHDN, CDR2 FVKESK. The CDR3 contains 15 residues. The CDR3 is CASGQGQGTNYGYTF. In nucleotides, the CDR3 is TGTGCCAGCGGCCAGGGGCAGGGGACAAACTATGGCTACACCTTC.

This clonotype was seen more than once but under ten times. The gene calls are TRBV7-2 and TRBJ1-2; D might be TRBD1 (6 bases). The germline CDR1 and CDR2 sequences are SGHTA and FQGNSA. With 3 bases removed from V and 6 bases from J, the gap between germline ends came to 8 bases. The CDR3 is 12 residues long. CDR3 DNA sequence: TGTGCCAGCAGCTTTGGGGGCAATGGCTACACCTTC. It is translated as CASSFGGNGYTF.

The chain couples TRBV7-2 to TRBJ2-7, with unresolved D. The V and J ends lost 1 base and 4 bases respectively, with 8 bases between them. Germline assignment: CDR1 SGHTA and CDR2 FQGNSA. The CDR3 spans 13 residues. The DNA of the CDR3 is TGTGCCAGCAGCTTAGGCTCGGAATACGAGCAGTACTTC. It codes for CASSLGSEYEQYF. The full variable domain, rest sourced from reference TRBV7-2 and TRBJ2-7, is GAGVSQSPSNKVTEKGKDVELRCDPISGHTALYWYRQSLGQGLEFLIYFQGNSAPDKSGLPSDRFSAERTGGSVSTLTIQRTQQEDSAVYLCASSLGSEYEQYFGPGTRLTVT.

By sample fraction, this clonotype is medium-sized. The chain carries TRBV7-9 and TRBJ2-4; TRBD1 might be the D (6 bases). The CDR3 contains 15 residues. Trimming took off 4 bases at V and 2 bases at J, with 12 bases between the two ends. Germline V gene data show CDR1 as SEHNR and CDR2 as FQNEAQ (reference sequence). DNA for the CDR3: TGTGCCAGCAGCTCGACGGACAGTCCCAAAAACATTCAGTACTTC. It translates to CASSSTDSPKNIQYF. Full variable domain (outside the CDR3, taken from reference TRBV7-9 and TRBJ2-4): DTGVSQNPRHKITKRGQNVTFRCDPISEHNRLYWYRQTLGQGPEFLTYFQNEAQLEKSRLLSDRFSAERPKGSFSTLEIQRTEQGDSAMYLCASSSTDSPKNIQYFGAGTRLSVL.

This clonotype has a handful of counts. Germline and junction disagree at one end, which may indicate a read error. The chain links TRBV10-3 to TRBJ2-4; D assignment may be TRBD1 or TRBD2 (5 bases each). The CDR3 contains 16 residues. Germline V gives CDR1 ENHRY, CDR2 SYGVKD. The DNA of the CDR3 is TGTGCCAGCAGTTTAGGGGTCTCCAACTTAGGCGGGTCCCAGTACTTC. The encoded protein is CASSLGVSNLGGSQYF.

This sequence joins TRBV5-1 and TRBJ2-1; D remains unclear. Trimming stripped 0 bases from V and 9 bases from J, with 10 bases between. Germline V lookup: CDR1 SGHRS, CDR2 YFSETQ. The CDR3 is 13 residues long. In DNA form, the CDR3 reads TGCGCCAGCAGCTTGGAGGCGGTAGGTGAGCAGTTCTTC. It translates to CASSLEAVGEQFF.

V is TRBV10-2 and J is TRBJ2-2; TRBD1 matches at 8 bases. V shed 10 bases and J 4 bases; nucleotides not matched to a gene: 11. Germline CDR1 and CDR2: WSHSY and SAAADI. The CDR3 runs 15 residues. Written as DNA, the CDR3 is TGCGCCATCCGAGTGACAGGGGCCATCACCGGGGAGCTGTTTTTT. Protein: CAIRVTGAITGELFF.

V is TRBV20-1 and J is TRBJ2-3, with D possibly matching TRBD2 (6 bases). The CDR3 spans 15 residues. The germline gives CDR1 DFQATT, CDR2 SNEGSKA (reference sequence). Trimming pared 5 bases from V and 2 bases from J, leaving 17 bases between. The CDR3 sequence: CSAAGPPGVTDTQYF. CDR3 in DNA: TGCAGTGCTGCAGGACCACCGGGGGTCACAGATACGCAGTATTTT.

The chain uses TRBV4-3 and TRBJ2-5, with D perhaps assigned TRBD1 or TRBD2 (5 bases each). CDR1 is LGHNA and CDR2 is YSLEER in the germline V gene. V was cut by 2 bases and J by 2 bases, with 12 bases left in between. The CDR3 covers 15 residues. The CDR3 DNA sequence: TGCGCCAGCAGCCAACTACCGGGACGACAAGAGACCCAGTACTTC. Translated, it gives CASSQLPGRQETQYF.

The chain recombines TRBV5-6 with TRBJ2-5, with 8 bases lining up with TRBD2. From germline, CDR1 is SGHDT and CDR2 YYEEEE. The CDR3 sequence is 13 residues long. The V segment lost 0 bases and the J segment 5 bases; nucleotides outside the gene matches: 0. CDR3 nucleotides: TGTGCCAGCAGCTTGGTAGCGGGGGAGACCCAGTACTTC. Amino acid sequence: CASSLVAGETQYF.

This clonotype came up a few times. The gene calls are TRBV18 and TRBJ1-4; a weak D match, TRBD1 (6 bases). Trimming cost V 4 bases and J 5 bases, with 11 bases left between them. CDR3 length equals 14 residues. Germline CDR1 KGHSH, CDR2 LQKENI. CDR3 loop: CASSLDRKNEKLFF. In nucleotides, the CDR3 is TGTGCCAGCTCACTGGACAGAAAGAATGAAAAACTGTTTTTT. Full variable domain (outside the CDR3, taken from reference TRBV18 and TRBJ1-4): NAGVMQNPRHLVRRRGQEARLRCSPMKGHSHVYWYRQLPEEGLKFMVYLQKENIIDESGMPKERFSAEFPKEGPSILRIQQVVRGDSAAYFCASSLDRKNEKLFFGSGTQLSVL.

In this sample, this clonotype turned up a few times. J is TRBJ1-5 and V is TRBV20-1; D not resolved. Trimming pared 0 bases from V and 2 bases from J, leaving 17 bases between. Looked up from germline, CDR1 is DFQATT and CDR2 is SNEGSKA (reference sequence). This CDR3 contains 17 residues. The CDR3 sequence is CSARDNARSGGNQPQHF. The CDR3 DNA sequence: TGCAGTGCTAGAGACAACGCCAGGAGCGGGGGCAATCAGCCCCAGCATTTT.

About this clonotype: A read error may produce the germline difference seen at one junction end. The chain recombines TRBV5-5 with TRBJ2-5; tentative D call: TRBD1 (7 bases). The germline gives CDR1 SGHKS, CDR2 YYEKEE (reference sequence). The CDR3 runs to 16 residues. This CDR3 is CVSSSRESGGQETQYF. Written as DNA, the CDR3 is TGTGTCAGCAGCTCGAGGGAATCAGGGGGGCAAGAGACCCAGTACTTC.

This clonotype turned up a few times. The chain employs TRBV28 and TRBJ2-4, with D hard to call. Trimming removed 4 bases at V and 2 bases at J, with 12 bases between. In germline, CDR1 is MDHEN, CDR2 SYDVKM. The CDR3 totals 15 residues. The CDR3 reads CASSYPRGPKNIQYF. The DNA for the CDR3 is TGTGCCAGCAGTTACCCGAGAGGACCCAAAAACATTCAGTACTTC.

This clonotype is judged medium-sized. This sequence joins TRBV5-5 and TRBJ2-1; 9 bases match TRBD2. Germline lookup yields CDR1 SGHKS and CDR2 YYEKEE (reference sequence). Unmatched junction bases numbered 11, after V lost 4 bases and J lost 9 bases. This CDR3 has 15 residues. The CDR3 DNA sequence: TGTGCCAGCAGCCCCAGACTAGCGGAGAGCCCTGAGCAGTTCTTC. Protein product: CASSPRLAESPEQFF. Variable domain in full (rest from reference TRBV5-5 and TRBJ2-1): DAGVTQSPTHLIKTRGQQVTLRCSPISGHKSVSWYQQVLGQGPQFIFQYYEKEERGRGNFPDRFSARQFPNYSSELNVNALLLGDSALYLCASSPRLAESPEQFFGPGTRLTVL.

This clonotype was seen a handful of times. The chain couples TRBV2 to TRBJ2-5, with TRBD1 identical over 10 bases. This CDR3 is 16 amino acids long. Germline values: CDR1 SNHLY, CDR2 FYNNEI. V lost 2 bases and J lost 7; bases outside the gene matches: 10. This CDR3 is CASSEMRDRGRVTQYF. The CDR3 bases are TGTGCCAGCAGTGAAATGAGAGACAGGGGGCGCGTGACCCAGTACTTC.

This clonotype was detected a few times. CDR3 coding DNA: TGTGCCAGCAGTTACGGTAGCGGGAACTACAATGAGCAGTTCTTC. Translation gives CASSYGSGNYNEQFF. The chain carries TRBV6-2 or TRBV6-3 and TRBJ2-1; TRBD2 aligns across 8 bases. The CDR3 totals 15 residues. Germline V gives CDR1 MNHEY, CDR2 SVGEGT. The V segment lost 2 bases and the J segment 3 bases; nucleotides outside the gene matches: 3.

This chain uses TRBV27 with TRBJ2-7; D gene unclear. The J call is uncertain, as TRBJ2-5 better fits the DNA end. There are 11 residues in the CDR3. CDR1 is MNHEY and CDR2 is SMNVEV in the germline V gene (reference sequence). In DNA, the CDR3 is TGTGCCAGCCAGGTCGGGGAGACCCAGTACTTC. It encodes CASQVGETQYF.

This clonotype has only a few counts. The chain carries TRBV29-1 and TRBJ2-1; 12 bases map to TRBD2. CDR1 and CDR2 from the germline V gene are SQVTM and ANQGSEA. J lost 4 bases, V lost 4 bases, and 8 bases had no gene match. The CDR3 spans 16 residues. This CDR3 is CSVALAGGPQYNEQFF. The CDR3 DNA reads TGCAGCGTTGCCCTAGCGGGAGGGCCTCAGTACAATGAGCAGTTCTTC.

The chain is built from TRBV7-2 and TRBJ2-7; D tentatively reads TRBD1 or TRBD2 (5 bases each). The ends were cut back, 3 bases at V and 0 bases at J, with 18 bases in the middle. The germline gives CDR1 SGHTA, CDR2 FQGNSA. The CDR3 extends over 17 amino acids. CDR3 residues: CASSFKGGGMSSYEQYF. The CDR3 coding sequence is TGTGCCAGCAGCTTTAAGGGTGGGGGAATGAGCTCCTACGAGCAGTACTTC. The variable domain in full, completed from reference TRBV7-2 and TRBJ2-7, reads GAGVSQSPSNKVTEKGKDVELRCDPISGHTALYWYRQSLGQGLEFLIYFQGNSAPDKSGLPSDRFSAERTGGSVSTLTIQRTQQEDSAVYLCASSFKGGGMSSYEQYFGPGTRLTVT.

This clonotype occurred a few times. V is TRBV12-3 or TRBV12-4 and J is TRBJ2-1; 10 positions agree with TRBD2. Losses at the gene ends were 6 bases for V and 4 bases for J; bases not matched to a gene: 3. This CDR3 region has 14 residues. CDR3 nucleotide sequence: TGTGCCAGCAGCACACTAGCGGGGTACAATGAGCAGTTCTTC. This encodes CASSTLAGYNEQFF.

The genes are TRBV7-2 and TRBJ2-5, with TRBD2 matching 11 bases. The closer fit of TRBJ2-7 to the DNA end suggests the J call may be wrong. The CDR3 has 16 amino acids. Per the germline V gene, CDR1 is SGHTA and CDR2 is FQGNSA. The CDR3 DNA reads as TGTGCCAGCAGCCCCTACCTAGCGGGGGGCTATTACGAGCAGTACTTC. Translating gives CASSPYLAGGYYEQYF.